These T cell receptor beta chains were read from a single sample in a study of PD-L1 blockade in urothelial cancer. Assay used: immunoSEQ multiplex PCR; TCRdb lists only in-frame clones, some missing. The sample shows 100,000 to 150,000 clones, roughly 86% of them seen only once. The sequencing here drew on PBMCs, taken around atezolizumab (anti-PD-L1) treatment. The source is a man aged 50 to 60 with urothelial cancer. The CDR3 runs from the conserved cysteine through the conserved F or W. D genes are given only for firm matches. Size is stated for part of the rows, as once, few or many counts, or as a class when the clone is expanded.

V,size,length,D,J,DNA,CDR3
TRBV16,NA,15,TRBD1,TRBJ1-6,TGTGCCAGCAGCCAAAGGACAGGGAACTCTTCACCCCTCCACTTT,CASSQRTGNSSPLHF
TRBV28,NA,16,NA,TRBJ2-7,TGTGCCAGCAGTTTTCGGGCGGGCGCCCTCTCCTACGAGCAGTACTTC,CASSFRAGALSYEQYF
TRBV5-1,NA,16,NA,TRBJ1-6,TGCGCCAGCAGCTTGGACAGGAACACAGGCAATTCACCCCTCCACTTT,CASSLDRNTGNSPLHF
TRBV6-1,once,14,NA,TRBJ1-5,TGTGCCAGCAGAAAACAGGGATTCGGTCAGCCCCAGCATTTT,CASRKQGFGQPQHF
TRBV7-2,NA,13,NA,TRBJ2-7,TGTGCCAGCAGCCCTGGGCCTACCTACGAGCAGTACTTC,CASSPGPTYEQYF
TRBV7-6,NA,15,TRBD1,TRBJ2-7,TGTGCCAGCAGCCTTCCGGGACAGGGGTTCCACGAGCAGTACTTC,CASSLPGQGFHEQYF
TRBV6-1,NA,13,NA,TRBJ1-1,TGTGCCAGCAGCGGTTCAGGGGACACTGAAGCTTTCTTT,CASSGSGDTEAFF
TRBV5-6,once,13,NA,TRBJ2-1,TGTGCCAGCAGCTTGGGTTTAGCATATGAGCAGTTCTTC,CASSLGLAYEQFF
TRBV7-3,NA,13,NA,TRBJ1-1,TGTGCCAGCAGCAGGCAGGGGTACACTGAAGCTTTCTTT,CASSRQGYTEAFF
TRBV25-1,NA,14,NA,TRBJ2-3,TGTGCCAGCAGACAGGGCGAAGGGTTAGATACGCAGTATTTT,CASRQGEGLDTQYF
TRBV7-2,NA,15,TRBD2,TRBJ2-2,TGTGCCAGCCTCAGCGGGAGGGCAAGCACCGGGGAGCTGTTTTTT,CASLSGRASTGELFF
TRBV9,NA,13,TRBD1,TRBJ2-7,TGTGCCAGCAGCACCCGGACAGGCAGCGAGCAGTACTTC,CASSTRTGSEQYF
TRBV9,once,14,NA,TRBJ2-7,TGTGCCAGCAGAAGCGGAATTTCGTGTTACGAGCAGTACTTC,CASRSGISCYEQYF
TRBV11-1,NA,16,NA,TRBJ2-1,TGTGCCAGCAGCTTAGCGAGAGGAAGGAGAGACAATGAGCAGTTCTTC,CASSLARGRRDNEQFF
TRBV28,NA,15,TRBD1,TRBJ1-4,TGTGCCAGCAGTTCATTCGGACAGGGGAGAGAAAAACTGTTTTTT,CASSSFGQGREKLFF
TRBV9,NA,15,NA,TRBJ2-1,TGTGCCAGCAGCGTTAGCGGAGACTCCTACAATGAGCAGTTCTTC,CASSVSGDSYNEQFF
TRBV13,NA,18,NA,TRBJ2-1,TGTGCCAGCAGCTTAACGGCAGTCAGGGTTTTCCGGGCGAATGAGCAGTTCTTC,CASSLTAVRVFRANEQFF
TRBV19,once,15,TRBD1,TRBJ2-1,TGTGCCAGTAGTATGGGGGACAGGGGGATCCATGAGCAGTTCTTC,CASSMGDRGIHEQFF
TRBV18,NA,15,TRBD2,TRBJ2-1,TGTGCCAGCTCCCTAGCGGGAAACCCCTGGAATGAGCAGTTCTTC,CASSLAGNPWNEQFF
TRBV18,NA,15,TRBD1,TRBJ1-3,TGTGCCAGCTCACCAACCGGGACAGGGGGGAACACCATATATTTT,CASSPTGTGGNTIYF
TRBV28,NA,14,NA,TRBJ1-5,TGTGCCAGCAGTTTATTGCGAGGGCCTCAGCCCCAGCATTTT,CASSLLRGPQPQHF
TRBV2,once,14,TRBD1,TRBJ1-1,TGTGCCAGCAGTCCGAACAGGGGTCACACTGAAGCTTTCTTT,CASSPNRGHTEAFF
TRBV5-6,NA,16,TRBD1,TRBJ2-7,TGTGCCAGCAGCTTGGGGGGAAAGGGGGCGTTGACCGAGCAGTACTTC,CASSLGGKGALTEQYF
TRBV30,once,11,NA,TRBJ2-5,TGTGCCTGGAGTGTCGGGGAGGCCCAGTACTTC,CAWSVGEAQYF
TRBV7-3,NA,15,NA,TRBJ2-1,TGTGCCAGCAGCCGACTTGCGGGGTACTACAATGAGCAGTTCTTC,CASSRLAGYYNEQFF
TRBV30,NA,14,NA,TRBJ1-1,TGTGCCTGGAGGCAGGTGGTCCCGAACACTGAAGCTTTCTTT,CAWRQVVPNTEAFF
TRBV6-4,few,14,NA,TRBJ2-3,TGTGCCAGCAGTGTGGGAGGAGGGACAGATACGCAGTATTTT,CASSVGGGTDTQYF
TRBV28,NA,15,TRBD2,TRBJ2-3,TGTGCCAGCAGTTATTTCCGGGAGGGGACAGATACGCAGTATTTT,CASSYFREGTDTQYF
TRBV14,few,14,NA,TRBJ2-1,TGTGCCAGCAGCCCGCTGGACTGGAACAATGAGCAGTTCTTC,CASSPLDWNNEQFF
TRBV21-1,NA,19,NA,TRBJ2-7,TGTGCCAGCAGCGGGGCGCCTCGAGGGGGACAGGCAGGCCCCTACGAGCAGTACTTC,CASSGAPRGGQAGPYEQYF
TRBV13,NA,13,NA,TRBJ2-7,TGTGCCAGCAGCTCCCCCGAGGTTTACGAGCAGTACTTC,CASSSPEVYEQYF
TRBV5-1,NA,14,NA,TRBJ1-2,TGCGCCAGCAGCTTGAACAGTGACAACTATGGCTACACCTTC,CASSLNSDNYGYTF
TRBV28,NA,13,NA,TRBJ2-2,TGTGCCACCCGGGGCGCGGGGACCGGGGAGCTGTTTTTT,CATRGAGTGELFF
TRBV7-3,NA,15,TRBD2,TRBJ2-3,TGTGCCAGCAGCTTCACGGGACTAGCATTAGATACGCAGTATTTT,CASSFTGLALDTQYF
TRBV6-5,NA,15,NA,TRBJ1-3,TGTGCCAGCAGCACCAAAACAGGTTCTGGAAACACCATATATTTT,CASSTKTGSGNTIYF
TRBV4-1,once,14,TRBD1,TRBJ2-1,TGCGCCAGCGGGACAGGGGTCTCCTACAATGAGCAGTTCTTC,CASGTGVSYNEQFF
TRBV19,NA,13,NA,TRBJ1-2,TGTGCCAGTAGTATACAGGGAGGCTATGGCTACACCTTC,CASSIQGGYGYTF
TRBV19,NA,15,NA,TRBJ1-3,TGTGCCAGTAGTACCGACTGGAGCTCTGGAAACACCATATATTTT,CASSTDWSSGNTIYF
TRBV11-3,NA,13,NA,TRBJ2-5,TGTGCCAGCAGCTTGACTAGACAAGAGACCCAGTACTTC,CASSLTRQETQYF
TRBV9,NA,13,NA,TRBJ2-2,TGTGCCAGCAGCGTAGCTACGGCCGGGGAGCTGTTTTTT,CASSVATAGELFF
TRBV27,NA,15,NA,TRBJ2-7,TGTGCCAGCAGTTTAGGGGGGGCCGCCTCCTACGAGCAGTACTTC,CASSLGGAASYEQYF
TRBV5-4,NA,17,TRBD1,TRBJ1-1,TGTGCCAGCAGCCTAGACGGGACAGGAGTCATGAACACTGAAGCTTTCTTT,CASSLDGTGVMNTEAFF
TRBV5-1,NA,16,NA,TRBJ2-3,TGCGCCAGCAGCCTGACCACAGGACGGGGCACAGATACGCAGTATTTT,CASSLTTGRGTDTQYF
TRBV27,NA,13,NA,TRBJ1-5,TGTGCCAGCAGATTACGGGGTCTTCAGCCCCAGCATTTT,CASRLRGLQPQHF
TRBV4-1,NA,15,TRBD1,TRBJ1-2,TGCGCCAGCAGCCCCCGGGACAGGGGTTTTCGAGGCTACACCTTC,CASSPRDRGFRGYTF